These 29 T cell receptor beta chains were all obtained from the same sample, sequenced in a study of control samples from healthy donors and cancer patients. Clones were read by immunoSEQ multiplex PCR, and TCRdb kept only the in-frame ones, dropping some. This table holds about 200,000 clones. Sequencing was done on a sample of blood. The receptors come from a woman aged 25 to 39 in good health.

Details on this clone: The sample carries other DNA sequences with the same CDR3. This chain uses TRBV5-1 with TRBJ1-1; a possible D gene is TRBD1 (5 bases). The CDR3 spans 14 residues. CDR1 is SGHRS and CDR2 is YFSETQ in the germline V gene. Trimming removed 4 bases from V and 3 bases from J, with 13 bases in between. The CDR3: CASSPAGGYTEAFF. The CDR3 DNA follows: TGCGCCAGCAGCCCGGCCGGGGGGTACACTGAAGCTTTCTTT.

As DNA, the CDR3 is TGCAGCGTAGCCACAGGTAGCACAGATACGCAGTATTTT. As protein: CSVATGSTDTQYF. The chain employs TRBV29-1 and TRBJ2-3; D possibly corresponds to TRBD1 (5 bases). V lost 6 bases to trimming and J lost 0 bases, with 10 bases between them. The CDR3 is made up of 13 amino acids. Germline loops: CDR1 SQVTM, CDR2 ANQGSEA.

The genes are TRBV18 and TRBJ2-1; the D is unclear. The length of the CDR3 is 13 residues. Germline lookup yields CDR1 KGHSH and CDR2 LQKENI. V shed 0 bases and J shed 9 bases, with 9 bases lying between them. The CDR3, as DNA: TGTGCCAGCTCACCACCTTCAGTTCCTGAGCAGTTCTTC. Translating gives CASSPPSVPEQFF.

V gene TRBV4-1 combines with J gene TRBJ1-1, with D uncertain. The germline V gene has CDR1 MGHRA and CDR2 YSYEKL. The V and J ends lost 1 base and 0 bases respectively, with 6 bases between them. This CDR3 is built from 14 residues. CDR3 DNA sequence: TGCGCCAGCAGCCAAGGCGGTGTGAACACTGAAGCTTTCTTT. It codes for CASSQGGVNTEAFF.

The chain combines TRBV11-3 with TRBJ1-6, with D uncertain. Germline V gene sequence: CDR1 SGHNT, CDR2 YENEEA. This CDR3 region has 12 residues. V dropped 5 bases and J dropped 8 bases, with 7 bases sitting between them. In nucleotides, the CDR3 is TGTGCCAGCAGCCCTGGGGATTCACCCCTCCACTTT. Translated, it gives CASSPGDSPLHF.

This sequence joins TRBV7-2 and TRBJ1-6; D might be TRBD1 (5 bases). This CDR3 spans 17 amino acids. Trimming left V 5 bases short and J 8 bases short, with 22 bases between. Germline assignment: CDR1 SGHTA and CDR2 FQGNSA. CDR3 coding DNA: TGTGCCAGCAGCCCAGTAGCGCTAGGGGTGGTCCATTCACCCCTCCACTTT. It is translated as CASSPVALGVVHSPLHF.

The chain joins TRBV7-2 to TRBJ1-1; D gene uncertain. Per germline, CDR1 SGHTA and CDR2 FQGNSA. Deletions cut 2 bases from V and 4 bases from J, with 8 bases between. CDR3 size: 13 residues. The CDR3 DNA follows: TGTGCCAGCAGCTTAATAAGGATCACTGAAGCTTTCTTT. Amino acids: CASSLIRITEAFF.

The V gene is TRBV9, the J gene TRBJ2-5, with D possibly matching TRBD2 (5 bases). V lost 0 bases and J 3 bases, leaving 12 bases between the germline ends. The CDR3 runs 15 residues. Germline CDR1 is SGDLS and CDR2 is YYNGEE. The CDR3 sequence: CASSVGPGEEETQYF. CDR3 coding DNA: TGTGCCAGCAGCGTAGGCCCCGGGGAAGAAGAGACCCAGTACTTC.

The V call is TRBV10-2, the J call TRBJ2-3; TRBD2 aligns across 9 bases. CDR3 length equals 15 residues. CDR1 and CDR2 from the germline V gene are WSHSY and SAAADI. Germline trimming cut 10 bases from V and 0 bases from J; bases unmatched to any gene: 8. CDR3 sequence reads: CATRRGGTSTDTQYF. In nucleotides, the CDR3 is TGCGCCACCCGGCGGGGGGGAACTAGCACAGATACGCAGTATTTT.

The chain recombines TRBV12-3 or TRBV12-4 with TRBJ1-2; D is undetermined. Between the trimmed V and J ends, which lost 5 bases and 4 bases, there was a span of 8 bases. This CDR3 contains 12 residues. The CDR3: CASSTDFYGYTF. CDR3 coding DNA: TGTGCCAGCAGTACAGATTTCTATGGCTACACCTTC.

J is TRBJ2-2 and V is TRBV4-3; possibly TRBD2 for D (5 bases). CDR1 is LGHNA, CDR2 YSLEER, per germline. This CDR3 has 14 amino acids. The V and J ends lost 1 base and 7 bases respectively, with 10 bases between them. The CDR3 DNA reads as TGCGCCAGCAGCCAAGGGTCTAGCATCGGGGAGCTGTTTTTT. This translates into CASSQGSSIGELFF.

This chain connects TRBV19 to TRBJ2-1, with a possible D match to TRBD1 (6 bases). Germline assignment: CDR1 LNHDA and CDR2 SQIVND (reference sequence). V lost 5 bases to trimming and J lost 2 bases, with 16 bases between them. CDR3 size: 16 residues. The DNA for the CDR3 is TGTGCCAGTAGTCTCCCTACAGGGTGGGCCTACAATGAGCAGTTCTTC. Protein: CASSLPTGWAYNEQFF.

The chain is built from TRBV7-8 and TRBJ1-5, with D perhaps matching TRBD1 (5 bases). The germline V and J ends were trimmed by 5 bases and 3 bases, with 8 bases remaining between them. CDR1 and CDR2 from the germline V gene are SGHVS and FQNEAQ. CDR3 size: 13 residues. The DNA for the CDR3 is TGTGCCAGCAGCCGGGGGTACAATCAGCCCCAGCATTTT. This sequence encodes CASSRGYNQPQHF. The full variable domain, with the rest looked up from reference TRBV7-8 and TRBJ1-5, is GAGVSQSPRYKVAKRGQDVALRCDPISGHVSLFWYQQALGQGPEFLTYFQNEAQLDKSGLPSDRFFAERPEGSVSTLKIQRTQQEDSAVYLCASSRGYNQPQHFGDGTRLSIL.

J is TRBJ2-4 and V is TRBV2, with TRBD2 identical over 9 bases. Germline V gene data show CDR1 as SNHLY and CDR2 as FYNNEI. This CDR3 is 14 amino acids long. Losses at the gene ends were 1 base for V and 7 bases for J; bases not matched to a gene: 2. The chain's CDR3 is CASSEGGGVNIQYF. The CDR3, as DNA: TGTGCCAGCAGTGAAGGCGGGGGGGTGAACATTCAGTACTTC.

V usage is TRBV2 and J usage is TRBJ1-2, with 7 nucleotides matching TRBD1. This CDR3 contains 14 residues. Germline V gene lookup returns CDR1 SNHLY and CDR2 FYNNEI. Trimming took 6 bases from V and 4 from J; bases not matched to a gene: 8. CDR3 region: CASRARGQTYGYTF. The DNA of the CDR3 is TGTGCCAGCAGGGCCCGGGGACAGACCTATGGCTACACCTTC.

The rearrangement links TRBV4-1 to TRBJ1-4; 7 positions match TRBD1. J was trimmed by 6 bases and V by 2 bases; bases with no gene match: 6. Germline CDR1 and CDR2: MGHRA and YSYEKL. The CDR3 contains 15 residues. The CDR3 sequence is CASSQPGTEDEKLFF. The CDR3 DNA reads TGCGCCAGCAGCCAACCCGGGACAGAAGATGAAAAACTGTTTTTT.

V gene TRBV7-9 combines with J gene TRBJ1-2, with unresolved D. V was trimmed by 2 bases and J by 4 bases, leaving 14 bases between them. The CDR3 consists of 15 residues. The germline V gene encodes CDR1 SEHNR and CDR2 FQNEAQ (reference sequence). In nucleotides, the CDR3 is TGTGCCAGCAGCTTAAGGGCCTCGGCCTTCTATGGCTACACCTTC. Its translation: CASSLRASAFYGYTF.

V usage is TRBV20-1 and J usage is TRBJ2-5; TRBD2 is a possible D gene (5 bases). Deletions cut 3 bases from V and 5 bases from J, with 16 bases between. Germline V gene sequence: CDR1 DFQATT, CDR2 SNEGSKA (reference sequence). There are 14 residues in the CDR3. DNA for the CDR3: TGCAGTGCTAGTAGGGCGGGTAGATGGGAGACCCAGTACTTC. As protein: CSASRAGRWETQYF.

The chain is built from TRBV19 and TRBJ1-1, with 7 bases lining up with TRBD1. From germline, CDR1 is LNHDA and CDR2 SQIVND (reference sequence). V dropped 3 bases and J dropped 1; count of bases not matched to a gene: 8. This CDR3 has 16 residues. CDR3 sequence reads: CASSMGQGVENTEAFF. As DNA, the CDR3 is TGTGCCAGTAGTATGGGGCAGGGGGTCGAGAACACTGAAGCTTTCTTT.

The chain employs TRBV6-4 and TRBJ2-5; D could derive from TRBD1 or TRBD2 (7 bases each). Looked up from germline, CDR1 is MRHNA and CDR2 is SNTAGT. Trimming took 5 bases from V and 5 from J, leaving 12 bases between them. The CDR3 is 13 amino acids. The DNA of the CDR3 is TGTGCCAGCAGTAGACAGGGAGGGGAGACCCAGTACTTC. This codes for CASSRQGGETQYF.

The V gene is TRBV27, the J gene TRBJ2-5; D remains ambiguous. V was shortened by 4 bases and J by 3 bases, with 6 bases between the two germline ends. CDR1 is MNHEY and CDR2 is SMNVEV in the germline V gene (reference sequence). CDR3 length: 12 amino acids. The CDR3 protein is CASSSPEETQYF. DNA for the CDR3: TGTGCCAGCAGTTCCCCAGAAGAGACCCAGTACTTC.

The rearrangement joins TRBV7-9 to TRBJ2-4; 7 bases agree with TRBD1. The V and J ends lost 3 bases and 6 bases, in that order; junction bases with no gene match: 5. Per germline, CDR1 SEHNR and CDR2 FQNEAQ (reference sequence). This CDR3 has 14 residues. The CDR3, as DNA: TGTGCCAGCAGCTTCTCCGACAGGGTAAACATTCAGTACTTC. Encoded protein: CASSFSDRVNIQYF.

The rearrangement uses TRBV28 and TRBJ1-1; D gene unclear. Between the trimmed V and J ends, which lost 3 bases and 3 bases, there was a span of 5 bases. This CDR3 is 12 amino acids long. Germline V gene data show CDR1 as MDHEN and CDR2 as SYDVKM. The CDR3, as DNA: TGTGCCAGCAGTTTTTTGGACACTGAAGCTTTCTTT. It is translated as CASSFLDTEAFF.

V usage is TRBV27 and J usage is TRBJ2-5, with a tentative D call TRBD1 (6 bases). Germline V CDR1 and CDR2: MNHEY, SMNVEV (reference sequence). The CDR3 has 11 residues. Trimming cost V 6 bases and J 4 bases, with 6 bases left between them. In nucleotides, the CDR3 is TGTGCCAGCAGACAGGGAGAGACCCAGTACTTC. It translates to CASRQGETQYF.

The rearrangement links TRBV25-1 to TRBJ1-1; D call uncertain. Germline CDR1 is MGHDK and CDR2 is SYGVNS. CDR3 size: 12 residues. V dropped 9 bases and J dropped 7 bases, with 15 bases sitting between them. In nucleotides, the CDR3 is TGTGCCAGTCAACCATTCGCCGGTGAAGCTTTCTTT. This translates into CASQPFAGEAFF.

The chain combines TRBV21-1 with TRBJ1-5. TRBV21-1 is recorded as a pseudogene. This CDR3 has 17 amino acids. DNA for the CDR3: TGTGCCAGCAGCAAAACGGAAGGGCCCTATAGCAATCAGCCCCAGCATTTT. This translates into CASSKTEGPYSNQPQHF.

The genes are TRBV28 and TRBJ2-3; unclear D gene. The ends were cut back, 4 bases at V and 6 bases at J, with 11 bases in the middle. CDR3 length: 13 amino acids. The germline gives CDR1 MDHEN, CDR2 SYDVKM. CDR3 in amino acids: CASSSIGRDTQYF. The CDR3 coding sequence is TGTGCCAGCAGTTCCATCGGCAGGGATACGCAGTATTTT.

The chain couples TRBV14 to TRBJ2-7; 7 bases are shared with TRBD1. Trimming took 4 bases from V and 10 from J; bases not matched to a gene: 10. Germline lookup yields CDR1 SGHDN and CDR2 FVKESK. The CDR3 covers 13 residues. The CDR3 DNA follows: TGTGCCAGCAGCCCGGACAGGTGGACAATTCAGTACTTC. It yields the protein CASSPDRWTIQYF.

The V and J genes are TRBV19 and TRBJ2-2; 12 nucleotides match TRBD2. The CDR3 covers 15 residues. The germline V gene has CDR1 LNHDA and CDR2 SQIVND (reference sequence). Unmatched junction bases numbered 4, after V lost 5 bases and J lost 6 bases. The DNA for the CDR3 is TGTGCCAGTAGTGGACTAGCGGGGATCGCCGGGGAGCTGTTTTTT. Its translation: CASSGLAGIAGELFF.